These 22 T cell receptor beta chains were all obtained from the same sample, sequenced in a study of blood T cell repertoires in COVID-19. Some clones are missing from TCRdb's copy, which holds only in-frame ones; the method was immunoSEQ multiplex PCR. The sample lists about 230,000 clones, more than 80% occurring once. Sequencing input: peripheral blood. The source of these receptors is a man aged 25 to 40 with COVID-19, enrolled during active disease.

V is TRBV7-8 and J is TRBJ1-1; TRBD1 matches at 8 bases. V lost 4 bases and J lost 5; bases outside the gene matches: 6. Germline V gene sequence: CDR1 SGHVS, CDR2 FQNEAQ. The CDR3 totals 14 residues. The CDR3 DNA sequence: TGTGCCAGCAGCTACCAGGGGGCACGGACTGAAGCTTTCTTT. This sequence encodes CASSYQGARTEAFF. Full variable domain (remainder filled in from reference TRBV7-8 and TRBJ1-1): GAGVSQSPRYKVAKRGQDVALRCDPISGHVSLFWYQQALGQGPEFLTYFQNEAQLDKSGLPSDRFFAERPEGSVSTLKIQRTQQEDSAVYLCASSYQGARTEAFFGQGTRLTVV.

J is TRBJ1-5 and V is TRBV5-6, with a tentative D call TRBD1 (5 bases). Germline V gives CDR1 SGHDT, CDR2 YYEEEE. This CDR3 has 13 amino acids. Trimming took off 2 bases at V and 7 bases at J, with 10 bases between the two ends. In DNA form, the CDR3 reads TGTGCCAGCAGCTTTTCCGGACAACAGCCCCAGCATTTT. This gives the protein CASSFSGQQPQHF.

The V call is TRBV18, the J call TRBJ1-5, with a tentative D call TRBD1 (5 bases). Germline values: CDR1 KGHSH, CDR2 LQKENI. V lost 5 bases to trimming and J lost 1 base, with 12 bases between them. The CDR3 runs to 15 residues. Here the CDR3 DNA reads TGTGCCAGCTCATCGCTGGGGGGGAGCAATCAGCCCCAGCATTTT. Protein sequence: CASSSLGGSNQPQHF.

This clone was counted between two and nine times. Here the CDR3 reads CASSLERALGEQYF. The CDR3 DNA is TGTGCCAGCAGCTTAGAGCGGGCCTTGGGAGAGCAGTACTTC. V is TRBV5-4 and J is TRBJ2-7, with a weak D call TRBD2 (6 bases). Trimming left V 2 bases short and J 7 bases short, with 16 bases between. CDR1 and CDR2 (germline): SGHNT, YYREEE (reference sequence). The CDR3 totals 14 residues.

The genes are TRBV6-5 and TRBJ1-1; TRBD1 might be the D (5 bases). The germline V gene has CDR1 MNHEY and CDR2 SVGAGI. The ends were cut back, 8 bases at V and 3 bases at J, with 19 bases in the middle. This CDR3 is 15 amino acids long. The CDR3 nucleotides are TGTGCCAGCCGGCGCGGACGACGGGGGGACACTGAAGCTTTCTTT. It specifies CASRRGRRGDTEAFF.

This chain connects TRBV4-2 to TRBJ2-5, with D perhaps TRBD2 (5 bases). V was pared by 1 base and J by 0 bases, with 9 bases between. This CDR3 is built from 15 residues. The germline gives CDR1 LGHNA, CDR2 YNFKEQ. CDR3 nucleotides: TGTGCCAGCAGCCAAGTAGTCGGGAACCAAGAGACCCAGTACTTC. This encodes CASSQVVGNQETQYF.

This sequence joins TRBV7-2 and TRBJ2-2; 10 positions match TRBD2. The germline V gene encodes CDR1 SGHTA and CDR2 FQGNSA. The ends lost 3 bases at V and 5 bases at J; junction bases unmatched: 3. The CDR3 contains 15 residues. The CDR3 coding sequence is TGTGCCAGCAGCTTCCCTAGCGGGAGAACCGGGGAGCTGTTTTTT. This encodes CASSFPSGRTGELFF.

The rearrangement links TRBV5-6 to TRBJ1-5, with 12 bases identical to TRBD1. From germline, CDR1 is SGHDT and CDR2 YYEEEE. The CDR3 has 18 amino acids. After removal of 4 bases from V and 2 bases from J, the junction contained 10 bases not matched to a gene. CDR3 sequence: CASSTGDRGRRGNQPQHF. CDR3 bases: TGTGCCAGCAGCACGGGGGACAGGGGGCGCCGAGGCAATCAGCCCCAGCATTTT. Based on the CDR3 plus reference TRBV5-6 and TRBJ1-5, the full variable domain is DAGVTQSPTHLIKTRGQQVTLRCSPKSGHDTVSWYQQALGQGPQFIFQYYEEEERQRGNFPDRFSGHQFPNYSSELNVNALLLGDSALYLCASSTGDRGRRGNQPQHFGDGTRLSIL.

This chain uses TRBV28 with TRBJ1-2; 8 nucleotides align to TRBD1. V lost 5 bases to trimming and J lost 2 bases; unmatched junction nucleotides: 7. The CDR3 runs 15 residues. Germline V gene lookup returns CDR1 MDHEN and CDR2 SYDVKM. The CDR3 is CASSPHDRGNYGYTF. The CDR3 DNA is TGTGCCAGCAGTCCCCACGACAGGGGAAACTATGGCTACACCTTC.

The chain is built from TRBV28 and TRBJ1-2; D perhaps matches TRBD1 (5 bases). This CDR3 has 13 residues. Trimming cost V 4 bases and J 4 bases, with 10 bases left between them. Looked up from germline, CDR1 is MDHEN and CDR2 is SYDVKM. CDR3 nucleotide sequence: TGTGCCAGCAGTTCCTCGACAGTCTATGGCTACACCTTC. Its protein is CASSSSTVYGYTF.

The V gene is TRBV15, the J gene TRBJ1-2, with 10 bases aligning to TRBD1. The CDR3 is 15 amino acids. CDR1 is LNHNV and CDR2 is YYDKDF in the germline V gene (reference sequence). Germline trimming cut 5 bases from V and 8 bases from J; bases unmatched to any gene: 11. The CDR3 reads CATSGPPGQGHGYTF. CDR3 DNA sequence: TGTGCCACCAGCGGACCCCCGGGACAGGGGCACGGCTACACCTTC. The whole variable domain, filled in from reference TRBV15 and TRBJ1-2, reads DAMVIQNPRYQVTQFGKPVTLSCSQTLNHNVMYWYQQKSSQAPKLLFHYYDKDFNNEADTPDNFQSRRPNTSFCFLDIRSPGLGDTAMYLCATSGPPGQGHGYTFGSGTRLTVV.

The chain links TRBV12-3 or TRBV12-4 to TRBJ2-1, with 7 bases matching TRBD2. The CDR3 sequence is 13 residues long. Losses at the gene ends were 4 bases for V and 7 bases for J; bases not matched to a gene: 4. The CDR3 region has the DNA TGTGCCAGCAGTTCCCGACTAGCTAATGAGCAGTTCTTC. Its translation is CASSSRLANEQFF.

The chain combines TRBV2 with TRBJ2-7, with a possible D match to TRBD1 (6 bases). V gave up 8 bases and J gave up 0 bases, with 20 bases separating them. The germline gives CDR1 SNHLY, CDR2 FYNNEI. The CDR3 contains 16 residues. CDR3 amino acids: CASFPGQGTSSYEQYF. CDR3 sequence (DNA): TGTGCCAGCTTCCCAGGTCAGGGGACGAGCTCCTACGAGCAGTACTTC.

The J gene is TRBJ2-1, the V gene TRBV19; D might be TRBD2 (6 bases). Deletions cut 3 bases from V and 2 bases from J, with 8 bases between. This CDR3 is 14 amino acids long. Germline loops: CDR1 LNHDA, CDR2 SQIVND (reference sequence). CDR3 in DNA: TGTGCCAGTAGTATCCGGACTACCTACAATGAGCAGTTCTTC. Its translation: CASSIRTTYNEQFF.

In this sample, this clone turned up once. The gene calls are TRBV5-6 and TRBJ1-5; D remains unclear. The CDR3 runs to 15 residues. Germline-derived CDR1 and CDR2 are SGHDT and YYEEEE. The germline V and J ends were trimmed by 1 base and 2 bases, with 10 bases remaining between them. CDR3: CASSLRRVGNQPQHF. The CDR3 coding sequence is TGTGCCAGCAGCTTGAGGAGGGTTGGCAATCAGCCCCAGCATTTT.

This clone was seen a single time. The V and J genes are TRBV7-9 and TRBJ1-4; 9 positions agree with TRBD1. CDR1 and CDR2 (germline): SEHNR, FQNEAQ (reference sequence). V dropped 6 bases and J dropped 8; count of bases not matched to a gene: 10. This CDR3 contains 15 residues. CDR3 coding DNA: TGTGCCAGCAGAAAAGAAACAGGGGGCTTCGAAAAACTGTTTTTT. It translates to CASRKETGGFEKLFF.

V is TRBV2 and J is TRBJ1-2; D not resolved. This CDR3 comprises 14 residues. The ends were cut back, 6 bases at V and 1 base at J, with 12 bases in the middle. The germline CDR1 and CDR2 sequences are SNHLY and FYNNEI. The CDR3 sequence: CASRETTVNYGYTF. As DNA, the CDR3 is TGTGCCAGCAGAGAGACAACCGTTAACTATGGCTACACCTTC.

This chain links TRBV11-2 with TRBJ2-3; 8 bases are a match to TRBD2. Germline assignment: CDR1 SGHAT and CDR2 FQNNGV. This CDR3 comprises 16 residues. The junction had 7 bases not matched to a gene; V was cut back by 1 base and J by 4 bases. CDR3 sequence: CASSLAAGRAADTQYF. The CDR3 bases are TGTGCCAGCAGCTTAGCGGCCGGGAGGGCCGCAGATACGCAGTATTTT. Combining the CDR3 with reference TRBV11-2 and TRBJ2-3 gives the whole variable domain EAGVAQSPRYKIIEKRQSVAFWCNPISGHATLYWYQQILGQGPKLLIQFQNNGVVDDSQLPKDRFSAERLKGVDSTLKIQPAKLEDSAVYLCASSLAAGRAADTQYFGPGTRLTVL.

This clone was detected a few times. The V and J genes are TRBV19 and TRBJ1-6, with 7 bases matching TRBD1. V lost 7 bases to trimming and J lost 7 bases; unmatched junction nucleotides: 4. The CDR3 spans 13 residues. Germline CDR1 is LNHDA and CDR2 is SQIVND (reference sequence). CDR3 amino acids: CASNEQGNSPLHF. CDR3 DNA sequence: TGTGCCAGTAATGAACAGGGGAATTCACCCCTCCACTTT.

The chain has TRBV7-3 and TRBJ2-2; the D is unclear. The CDR3 spans 16 residues. V was pared by 5 bases and J by 1 base, with 14 bases between. CDR1 SGHTA and CDR2 FQGTGA come from the germline V gene. CDR3 DNA sequence: TGTGCCAGCAGCCGCGGTCCGAGAGAGAACACCGGGGAGCTGTTTTTT. This gives the protein CASSRGPRENTGELFF.

J is TRBJ2-7 and V is TRBV6-2 or TRBV6-3; 8 nucleotides match TRBD2. CDR1 is MNHEY, CDR2 SVGEGT, per germline. The CDR3 is 14 amino acids. With V trimmed by 2 bases and J by 3 bases, 3 bases remained unmatched. The CDR3 DNA is TGTGCCAGCAGTTACGACACTAGCGGCTACGAGCAGTACTTC. Translated: CASSYDTSGYEQYF.

The CDR3 DNA reads TGTGCCACCAGTGATTCCGGGAGGGCTAGCGCGAGCTCCTACGAGCAGTACTTC. This gives the protein CATSDSGRASASSYEQYF. The chain employs TRBV24-1 and TRBJ2-7; 8 nucleotides match TRBD2. Trimming cost V 2 bases and J 0 bases; bases outside gene matches: 11. The CDR3 has 18 amino acids. Germline assignment: CDR1 KGHDR and CDR2 SFDVKD.